Listed below are T cell receptor beta chains from one sample, sequenced in a study of blood T cell repertoires in COVID-19. TCRdb keeps only in-frame clones here, not all; method: immunoSEQ multiplex PCR. The sample yields 50,000 or so clones, more than 85% seen once. Material: peripheral blood. These receptors were taken from a man aged 55 to 70 with COVID-19, enrolled during active disease. The CDR3 runs from the conserved cysteine through the conserved F or W. A D gene is named only where the DNA matches it firmly. Some rows have no size entry. The others give once, few or many, or a class for an expanded clone.

CDR3 length	V gene	J gene	clone size	D gene	CDR3 protein	CDR3 DNA
16	TRBV25-1	TRBJ2-7	NA	TRBD1	CASSVFRQGMTYEQYF	TGTGCCAGCAGTGTATTTCGACAGGGTATGACCTACGAGCAGTACTTC
14	TRBV5-1	TRBJ1-1	NA	NA	CATQRTRTDTEAFF	TGCGCCACCCAGCGGACCAGAACGGACACTGAAGCTTTCTTT
13	TRBV5-1	TRBJ1-2	NA	TRBD1	CATRIGGGYGYTF	TGCGCCACCCGGATAGGGGGCGGCTATGGCTACACCTTC
15	TRBV6-6	TRBJ1-6	NA	NA	CASNPGVDYNSPLHF	TGTGCCAGCAACCCAGGGGTGGACTATAATTCACCCCTCCACTTT
14	TRBV5-5	TRBJ2-3	NA	NA	CASSPPRSTDTQYF	TGTGCCAGCAGCCCACCCCGGAGCACAGATACGCAGTATTTT
15	TRBV11-2	TRBJ2-5	NA	TRBD1	CASSLPGQGDRTQYF	TGTGCCAGCAGCTTACCGGGACAGGGGGATCGGACCCAGTACTTC
14	TRBV9	TRBJ1-5	NA	TRBD1	CASSPGTGGQPQHF	TGTGCCAGCAGCCCCGGGACAGGGGGTCAGCCCCAGCATTTT
13	TRBV12-3/TRBV12-4	TRBJ1-2	NA	TRBD1	CASSRDSYYGYTF	TGTGCCAGCAGTCGGGACAGTTACTATGGCTACACCTTC
15	TRBV5-5	TRBJ1-1	NA	TRBD1	CASSSETGRWTEAFF	TGTGCCAGCAGCTCGGAGACAGGGCGATGGACTGAAGCTTTCTTT
13	TRBV10-3	TRBJ1-2	NA	NA	CAISVDSNYGYTF	TGTGCCATCAGTGTGGACAGCAACTATGGCTACACCTTC
13	TRBV3-1/TRBV3-2	TRBJ1-2	NA	TRBD1	CASWTGGLEGYTF	TGTGCCAGCTGGACAGGGGGGCTGGAAGGCTACACCTTC
14	TRBV27	TRBJ2-1	NA	NA	CASSRDWDYNEQFF	TGTGCCAGCAGCCGGGACTGGGACTACAATGAGCAGTTCTTC
13	TRBV9	TRBJ1-2	NA	TRBD1	CASSGTGRLWLGF	TGTGCCAGCAGCGGGACAGGGAGGCTATGGCTTGGCTTC
16	TRBV5-1	TRBJ2-7	NA	TRBD2	CASSGNSGGVSYEQYF	TGCGCCAGCAGTGGGAATAGCGGGGGGGTCTCCTACGAGCAGTACTTC
14	TRBV6-5	TRBJ1-1	few	TRBD1	CASSYTGQGVEAFF	TGTGCCAGCAGTTATACCGGACAGGGCGTTGAAGCTTTCTTT
14	TRBV27	TRBJ1-4	NA	NA	CASSFRDNGEKLFF	TGTGCCAGCAGTTTCCGGGACAATGGTGAAAAACTGTTTTTT
15	TRBV4-2	TRBJ2-3	NA	TRBD2	CASSQGREGEDTQYF	TGTGCCAGCAGCCAAGGGCGGGAGGGAGAAGATACGCAGTATTTT
16	TRBV2	TRBJ1-6	NA	NA	CASILDRVVHNSPLHF	NA
13	TRBV19	TRBJ1-1	NA	NA	CASSQQLNTEAFF	TGTGCCAGTAGTCAACAGTTGAACACTGAAGCTTTCTTT
15	TRBV9	TRBJ1-4	NA	NA	CASSVGPAANEKLFF	TGTGCCAGCAGCGTAGGCCCGGCGGCTAATGAAAAACTGTTTTTT
14	TRBV27	TRBJ1-2	NA	NA	CASSFSGVSYGYTF	TGTGCCAGCAGTTTCTCAGGTGTTAGCTATGGCTACACCTTC
18	TRBV4-1	TRBJ1-1	once	NA	CASSQDGWGRYTNTEAFF	TGCGCCAGCAGCCAAGATGGGTGGGGCAGATACACAAACACTGAAGCTTTCTTT
13	TRBV19	TRBJ1-1	NA	NA	CASSQGQNTEAFF	TGTGCCAGTAGCCAGGGGCAGAACACTGAAGCTTTCTTT
15	TRBV28	TRBJ2-2	NA	NA	CASSLSTGGPGELFF	TGTGCCAGCAGTTTATCGACAGGCGGGCCCGGGGAGCTGTTTTTT
15	TRBV7-3	TRBJ2-3	NA	TRBD2	CASSPTSGRTDTQYF	TGTGCCAGCAGCCCCACAAGCGGGAGAACAGATACGCAGTATTTT
14	TRBV2	TRBJ1-1	NA	NA	CASSVLVANTEAFF	TGTGCCAGCAGTGTTTTGGTAGCGAACACTGAAGCTTTCTTT
15	TRBV30	TRBJ2-1	once	NA	CAWTLPSRAHNEQFF	TGTGCCTGGACCCTCCCATCGAGGGCACACAATGAGCAGTTCTTC
17	TRBV18	TRBJ1-1	NA	TRBD1	CASSPSAAGQRNTEAFF	TGTGCCAGCTCACCAAGCGCCGCGGGACAGAGGAACACTGAAGCTTTCTTT
16	TRBV15	TRBJ2-7	NA	TRBD1	CATSRDRDSVTYEQYF	TGTGCCACCAGCAGAGATAGGGACAGCGTTACCTACGAGCAGTACTTC
15	TRBV25-1	TRBJ1-2	NA	NA	CASSGEPGRGYGYTF	TGTGCCAGCAGTGGGGAGCCGGGCAGAGGTTATGGCTACACCTTC
14	TRBV10-3	TRBJ2-7	NA	TRBD1	CAINDAGQVGEQYF	TGTGCCATCAATGACGCAGGACAGGTCGGCGAGCAGTACTTC
13	TRBV27	TRBJ1-1	NA	TRBD1	CASSRTGFTEAFF	TGTGCCAGCAGCCGGACAGGGTTCACTGAAGCTTTCTTT
17	TRBV29-1	TRBJ2-1	NA	TRBD2	CSVPTRALAGGDVEQFF	TGCAGCGTTCCTACCAGGGCACTAGCGGGGGGGGACGTCGAGCAGTTCTTC
15	TRBV4-2	TRBJ1-1	NA	NA	CASSQDLPPYTEAFF	TGTGCCAGCAGCCAAGACCTCCCTCCTTACACTGAAGCTTTCTTT
15	TRBV7-2	TRBJ2-7	NA	TRBD2	CASSLGLAGRGEQYF	TGTGCCAGCAGCTTAGGACTAGCGGGTAGGGGCGAGCAGTACTTC
13	TRBV3-1/TRBV3-2	TRBJ1-1	NA	NA	CASSRGPGTEAFF	TGTGCCAGCAGCCGCGGCCCGGGCACTGAAGCTTTCTTT
16	TRBV5-6	TRBJ1-6	NA	NA	CASSYPESSYNSPLHF	TGTGCCAGCAGCTATCCCGAGAGCTCCTATAATTCACCCCTCCACTTT
14	TRBV3-1/TRBV3-2	TRBJ1-2	NA	TRBD1	CASSQVGTGGGYTF	TGTGCCAGCAGCCAAGTAGGTACAGGGGGTGGCTACACCTTC
16	TRBV25-1	TRBJ2-2	NA	NA	CASSEYITGNTGELFF	TGTGCCAGCAGTGAATATATAACGGGGAACACCGGGGAGCTGTTTTTT
17	TRBV2	TRBJ1-3	NA	TRBD1	CASSGRQGSSSGNTIYF	TGTGCCAGCAGTGGAAGACAGGGGTCGAGCTCTGGAAACACCATATATTTT
13	TRBV12-3/TRBV12-4	TRBJ2-7	NA	TRBD2	CASSPGTNYEQYF	TGTGCCAGCAGTCCCGGGACTAACTACGAGCAGTACTTC
12	TRBV12-3/TRBV12-4	TRBJ1-1	NA	NA	CASSPVAGEAFF	TGTGCCAGCAGTCCAGTAGCTGGTGAAGCTTTCTTT
14	TRBV6-5	TRBJ2-1	NA	NA	CASSSPAGTNEQFF	TGTGCCAGCAGTTCTCCGGCGGGGACGAATGAGCAGTTCTTC
12	TRBV19	TRBJ2-7	once	NA	CASQSPGDEQYF	TGTGCCAGTCAATCTCCAGGGGACGAGCAGTACTTC
15	TRBV11-2	TRBJ2-7	NA	TRBD2	CASSSYREGVYEQYF	TGTGCCAGCAGCTCCTATCGGGAGGGGGTCTACGAGCAGTACTTC
14	TRBV7-8	TRBJ2-7	NA	TRBD1	CASSSGQGNYEQYF	TGTGCCAGCAGCTCGGGACAGGGGAATTACGAGCAGTACTTC
13	TRBV3-1/TRBV3-2	TRBJ2-5	NA	NA	CASSPGRGETQYF	TGTGCCAGCAGCCCTGGCCGGGGAGAGACCCAGTACTTC
14	TRBV3-1/TRBV3-2	TRBJ2-3	NA	TRBD2	CASSYAGGTDTQYF	TGTGCCAGCAGTTACGCCGGGGGGACAGATACGCAGTATTTT
15	TRBV5-6	TRBJ1-1	NA	TRBD1	CASNSKGQGNTEAFF	TGTGCCAGCAACTCTAAGGGACAGGGGAACACTGAAGCTTTCTTT
16	TRBV14	TRBJ1-3	NA	NA	CASSPFGGTTGNTIYF	TGTGCCAGCAGCCCCTTTGGGGGCACAACTGGAAACACCATATATTTT
15	TRBV6-5	TRBJ2-7	few	TRBD2	CASRVREEWAREQYF	TGTGCCAGCAGAGTACGGGAGGAATGGGCCCGGGAGCAGTACTTC